The 5 T cell receptor beta chains below all came from one sample that was sequenced in a study of PD-1 blockade in classical Hodgkin lymphoma. Clones were read by immunoSEQ multiplex PCR, and TCRdb kept only the in-frame ones, dropping some. The sample lists roughly 13,000 clones, around 86% occurring once. Brentuximab vedotin exposure varied among the patients, all of whom had relapsed after autologous stem cell transplantation. The specimen was peripheral blood mononuclear cells (PBMCs), collected at baseline. These receptors originate from a human donor with classical Hodgkin lymphoma.

This sequence joins TRBV28 and TRBJ1-4; 9 bases map to TRBD1. The CDR3 extends over 12 amino acids. Germline V gene data show CDR1 as MDHEN and CDR2 as SYDVKM. V trimming: 5 bases; J trimming: 13 bases; junction bases outside the gene matches: 5. The CDR3 sequence: CASSPPGQGLFF. In DNA, the CDR3 is TGTGCCAGCAGTCCACCGGGACAGGGACTGTTTTTT.

The chain recombines TRBV27 with TRBJ2-7; 8 nucleotides match TRBD2. V lost 6 bases, J lost 5 bases, and 9 bases stayed unmatched. Germline V gene sequence: CDR1 MNHEY, CDR2 SMNVEV (reference sequence). The length of the CDR3 is 14 residues. CDR3 sequence: CASRLGPGGHEQYF. CDR3 nucleotides: TGTGCCAGCAGACTGGGCCCGGGGGGGCACGAGCAGTACTTC.

The chain combines TRBV5-1 with TRBJ2-7; D possibly corresponds to TRBD2 (5 bases). In germline, CDR1 is SGHRS, CDR2 YFSETQ. The CDR3 consists of 15 residues. V dropped 4 bases and J dropped 2 bases, with 16 bases sitting between them. The CDR3, as DNA: TGCGCCAGCAGCCAGGACTCGCTTGCCGCCTACGAGCAGTACTTC. It encodes CASSQDSLAAYEQYF.

CDR3 region: CASGLGQGYTDTQYF. The CDR3 DNA sequence: TGTGCTAGTGGTTTGGGGCAGGGCTACACAGATACGCAGTATTTT. The chain recombines TRBV12-5 with TRBJ2-3; possible D gene TRBD1, 5 bases. This CDR3 is built from 15 residues. Germline V gene data show CDR1 as LGHNT and CDR2 as FRNRAP. V was shortened by 1 base and J by 2 bases, with 10 bases between the two germline ends.

V usage is TRBV7-9 and J usage is TRBJ2-7; D is unresolved. This CDR3 spans 11 amino acids. V lost 5 bases to trimming and J lost 3 bases, with 5 bases between them. The germline V gene encodes CDR1 SEHNR and CDR2 FQNEAQ (reference sequence). CDR3 DNA: TGTGCCAGCAGCCCAAGCTACGAGCAGTACTTC. Translation: CASSPSYEQYF.